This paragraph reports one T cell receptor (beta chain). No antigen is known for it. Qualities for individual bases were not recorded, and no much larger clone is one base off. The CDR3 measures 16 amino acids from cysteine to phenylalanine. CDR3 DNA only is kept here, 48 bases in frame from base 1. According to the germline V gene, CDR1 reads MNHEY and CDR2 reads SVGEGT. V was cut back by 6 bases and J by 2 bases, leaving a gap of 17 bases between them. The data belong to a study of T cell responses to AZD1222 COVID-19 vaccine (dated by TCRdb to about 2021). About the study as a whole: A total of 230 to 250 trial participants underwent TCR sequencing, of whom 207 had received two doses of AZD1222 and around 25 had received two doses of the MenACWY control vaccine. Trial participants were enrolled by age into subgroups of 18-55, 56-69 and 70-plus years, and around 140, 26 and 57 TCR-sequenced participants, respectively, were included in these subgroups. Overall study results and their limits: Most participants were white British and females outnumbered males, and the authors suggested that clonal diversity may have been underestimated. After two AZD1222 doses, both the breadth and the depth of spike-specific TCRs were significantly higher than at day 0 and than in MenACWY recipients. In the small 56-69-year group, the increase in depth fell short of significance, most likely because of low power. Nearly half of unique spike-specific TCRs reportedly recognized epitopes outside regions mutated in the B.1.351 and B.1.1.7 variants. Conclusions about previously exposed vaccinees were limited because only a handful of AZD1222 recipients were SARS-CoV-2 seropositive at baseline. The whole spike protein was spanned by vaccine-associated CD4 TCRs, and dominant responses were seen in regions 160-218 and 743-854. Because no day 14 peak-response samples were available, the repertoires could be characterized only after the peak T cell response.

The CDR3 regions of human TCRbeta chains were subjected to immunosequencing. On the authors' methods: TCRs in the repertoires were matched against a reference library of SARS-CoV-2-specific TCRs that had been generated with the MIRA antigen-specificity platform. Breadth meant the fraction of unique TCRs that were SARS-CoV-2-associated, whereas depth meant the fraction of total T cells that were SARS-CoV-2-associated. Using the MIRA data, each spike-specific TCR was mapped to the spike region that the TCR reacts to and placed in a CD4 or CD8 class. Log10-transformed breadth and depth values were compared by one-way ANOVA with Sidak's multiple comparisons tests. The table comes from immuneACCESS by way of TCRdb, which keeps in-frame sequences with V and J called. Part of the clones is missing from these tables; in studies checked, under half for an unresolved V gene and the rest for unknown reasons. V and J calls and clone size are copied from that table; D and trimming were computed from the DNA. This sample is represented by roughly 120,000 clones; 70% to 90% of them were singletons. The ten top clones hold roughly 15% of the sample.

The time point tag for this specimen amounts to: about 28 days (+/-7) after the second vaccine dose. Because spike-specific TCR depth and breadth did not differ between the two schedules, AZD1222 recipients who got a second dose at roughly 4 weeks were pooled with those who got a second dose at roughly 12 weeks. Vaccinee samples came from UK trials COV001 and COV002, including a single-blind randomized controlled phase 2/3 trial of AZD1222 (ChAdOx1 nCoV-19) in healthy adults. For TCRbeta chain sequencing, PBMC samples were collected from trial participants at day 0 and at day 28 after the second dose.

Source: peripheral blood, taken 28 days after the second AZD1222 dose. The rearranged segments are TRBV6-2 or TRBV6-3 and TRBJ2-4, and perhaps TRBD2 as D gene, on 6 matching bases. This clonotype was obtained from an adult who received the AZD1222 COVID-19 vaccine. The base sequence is TGTGCCAGCAGCAAGTGGAGGGAAGGGTCCAAAAACATTCAGTACTTC. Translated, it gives CASSKWREGSKNIQYF.